Below are 22 T cell receptor beta chains sequenced from a single sample in a study of T cells in localized non-small cell lung cancer. Libraries were prepared by immunoSEQ multiplex PCR; TCRdb keeps only in-frame clonotypes and omits some of them. The table shows around 70,000 clones, with roughly 90% occurring only once. The sample here was peripheral blood, taken before any cancer treatment. The source is a male donor older than 55 with stage III squamous cell lung carcinoma.

V is TRBV7-9 and J is TRBJ2-7, with 9 bases identical to TRBD1. The CDR3 runs 16 residues. Germline V lookup: CDR1 SEHNR, CDR2 FQNEAQ (reference sequence). Trimming cost V 2 bases and J 2 bases; bases outside gene matches: 7. The CDR3 DNA reads as TGTGCCAGCAGCTTAAATGGATGGACAGGGGCCTACGAGCAGTACGTC. Its protein product is CASSLNGWTGAYEQYV.

V gene TRBV6-1 combines with J gene TRBJ2-3; 7 bases fit TRBD1. Germline V gene data show CDR1 as MNHNS and CDR2 as SASEGT. Trimming cost V 7 bases and J 6 bases; bases outside gene matches: 10. The CDR3 totals 14 residues. The CDR3 here is CASTFGTERDTQYF. The CDR3 bases are TGTGCCAGCACCTTCGGGACAGAAAGGGATACGCAGTATTTT.

This chain connects TRBV7-3 to TRBJ2-3, with D perhaps given as TRBD1 or TRBD2 (5 bases each). The CDR3 has 14 residues. Deletions cut 1 base from V and 2 bases from J, with 7 bases between. Germline CDR1 is SGHTA and CDR2 is FQGTGA. CDR3 sequence reads: CASSLNGATDTQYF. Written as DNA, the CDR3 is TGTGCCAGCAGCTTAAACGGGGCCACAGATACGCAGTATTTT.

This clone was recorded a few times. The chain uses TRBV27 and TRBJ1-2, with 7 bases aligning to TRBD1. The J segment lost 2 bases and the V segment lost 5 bases, leaving 5 bases of the junction unmatched. The CDR3 consists of 14 residues. Germline values: CDR1 MNHEY, CDR2 SMNVEV (reference sequence). This chain's CDR3 is CASSRDSENYGYTF. CDR3 nucleotide sequence: TGTGCCAGCAGTCGGGACAGCGAAAACTATGGCTACACCTTC.

CDR3 sequence: CASSPFRVFTDTQYF. CDR3 DNA: TGTGCCAGCAGCCCGTTCCGGGTTTTCACAGATACGCAGTATTTT. V is TRBV7-9 and J is TRBJ2-3; no reliable D call. The CDR3 contains 15 residues. The V end was cut by 5 bases, the J end by 2 bases, with 14 bases between. Germline V gives CDR1 SEHNR, CDR2 FQNEAQ (reference sequence).

The chain uses TRBV2 and TRBJ2-3; D ambiguous. The germline V and J ends were trimmed by 6 bases and 0 bases, with 7 bases remaining between them. This CDR3 is built from 13 residues. CDR1 SNHLY and CDR2 FYNNEI come from the germline V gene. In DNA form, the CDR3 reads TGTGCCAGCAGAGCCGACAGCACAGATACGCAGTATTTT. Amino acids: CASRADSTDTQYF.

The chain combines TRBV7-2 with TRBJ2-1; D possibly uses TRBD1 or TRBD2 (6 bases each). Trimming removed 4 bases at V and 10 bases at J, with 17 bases between. This CDR3 region has 14 residues. CDR1 and CDR2 from the germline V gene are SGHTA and FQGNSA. In DNA, the CDR3 is TGTGCCAGCAGCTCCAGCGGTAACGGGGGCGAGCAGTTCTTC. It encodes CASSSSGNGGEQFF.

The count of this clone is one. V usage is TRBV5-1 and J usage is TRBJ2-7; possibly TRBD1 for D (7 bases). V was pared by 4 bases and J by 3 bases, with 17 bases between. The CDR3 extends over 15 amino acids. CDR1 is SGHRS and CDR2 is YFSETQ in the germline V gene. CDR3 sequence reads: CASSPRTGGHYEQYF. CDR3 nucleotides: TGCGCCAGCAGCCCCCGGACAGGAGGGCACTACGAGCAGTACTTC.

The gene calls are TRBV2 and TRBJ1-2; possibly TRBD1 for D (6 bases). Germline lookup yields CDR1 SNHLY and CDR2 FYNNEI. The CDR3 is 14 residues long. Trimming stripped 8 bases from V and 6 bases from J, with 19 bases between. The CDR3 DNA reads TGTGCCAGCCTCTTTGGCAGGGGAACGAATGGCTACACCTTC. This gives the protein CASLFGRGTNGYTF. Full variable domain (outside the CDR3, taken from reference TRBV2 and TRBJ1-2): EPEVTQTPSHQVTQMGQEVILRCVPISNHLYFYWYRQILGQKVEFLVSFYNNEISEKSEIFDDQFSVERPDGSNFTLKIRSTKLEDSAMYFCASLFGRGTNGYTFGSGTRLTVV.

The chain joins TRBV5-4 to TRBJ1-6; D gene unclear. The V gene's germline CDR1 is SGHNT and CDR2 YYREEE (reference sequence). This CDR3 spans 15 amino acids. Deletions cut 0 bases from V and 7 bases from J, with 11 bases between. The CDR3 DNA reads TGTGCCAGCAGCTTGGCCCGGGGAGAGAATTCACCCCTCCACTTT. This codes for CASSLARGENSPLHF.

The chain couples TRBV7-2 to TRBJ1-2; TRBD1 matches 10 bases. The CDR3 is 15 residues long. J gave up 5 bases and V 5 bases, and 8 bases lay outside the gene matches. The germline V gene encodes CDR1 SGHTA and CDR2 FQGNSA. The CDR3 DNA reads TGTGCCAGCAGCACGGCGGGGGACAGGGGTTATGGCTACACCTTC. Protein product: CASSTAGDRGYGYTF.

This clone was found once. This chain joins TRBV28 and TRBJ2-2; D remains ambiguous. This CDR3 comprises 13 residues. Deletions cut 3 bases from V and 1 base from J, with 3 bases between. The germline V gene encodes CDR1 MDHEN and CDR2 SYDVKM. The CDR3 here is CASSLGNTGELFF. The CDR3 coding sequence is TGTGCCAGCAGTTTGGGGAACACCGGGGAGCTGTTTTTT.

The chain recombines TRBV5-4 with TRBJ2-7; 15 nucleotides line up with TRBD2. Germline lookup yields CDR1 SGHNT and CDR2 YYREEE (reference sequence). The CDR3 has 16 residues. The V gene end was trimmed by 4 bases and the J gene end by 3 bases; junction bases not matched to a gene: 5. The CDR3 here is CASSPGLAGGDYEQYF. The CDR3, as DNA: TGTGCCAGCAGCCCGGGACTAGCGGGGGGAGACTACGAGCAGTACTTC.

The chain couples TRBV29-1 to TRBJ1-5, with a possible D match to TRBD1 (5 bases). The CDR3 has 12 amino acids. V was clipped by 4 bases and J by 5 bases, with 9 bases between them. From germline, CDR1 is SQVTM and CDR2 ANQGSEA. CDR3: CSVGQLDQPQHF. CDR3 sequence (DNA): TGCAGCGTTGGACAGCTTGATCAGCCCCAGCATTTT.

The chain employs TRBV5-4 and TRBJ1-1, with 7 bases fitting TRBD1. After removal of 4 bases from V and 5 bases from J, the junction contained 8 bases not matched to a gene. Germline V gene data show CDR1 as SGHNT and CDR2 as YYREEE (reference sequence). The CDR3 totals 14 residues. Written as DNA, the CDR3 is TGTGCCAGCAGCCCGGGGACAGTAGAAACTGAAGCTTTCTTT. Amino acid sequence: CASSPGTVETEAFF.

This sequence joins TRBV19 and TRBJ1-2; D is uncertain. CDR3 length: 14 amino acids. From germline, CDR1 is LNHDA and CDR2 SQIVND (reference sequence). Trimming removed 4 bases at V and 3 bases at J, with 12 bases between. The CDR3 sequence: CASSRLRVDYGYTF. DNA for the CDR3: TGTGCCAGTAGTAGGCTTCGGGTAGACTATGGCTACACCTTC.

The chain couples TRBV10-3 to TRBJ2-1; 14 bases are shared with TRBD2. Germline values: CDR1 ENHRY, CDR2 SYGVKD. V lost 6 bases to trimming and J lost 8 bases; unmatched junction nucleotides: 6. The CDR3 is made up of 15 amino acids. CDR3 loop: CAISLTSGGADEQFF. The CDR3 region has the DNA TGTGCCATCAGCTTGACTAGCGGGGGGGCGGATGAGCAGTTCTTC.

This chain links TRBV6-5 with TRBJ2-1; D not resolved. This CDR3 has 15 residues. Germline CDR1 and CDR2: MNHEY and SVGAGI. V was trimmed by 5 bases and J by 7 bases, leaving 18 bases between them. The CDR3 DNA is TGTGCCAGCAGTCAGACCTCGACCCCAAATAATGAGCAGTTCTTC. Translation: CASSQTSTPNNEQFF.

This clone was seen a handful of times. The V call is TRBV7-3, the J call TRBJ2-1; D is possibly TRBD2 (6 bases). The CDR3 length is 16 residues. Trimming left V 1 base short and J 0 bases short, with 10 bases between. Germline CDR1 is SGHTA and CDR2 is FQGTGA. The CDR3 DNA is TGTGCCAGCAGCTTAAACGGCGGGACCTCCTACAATGAGCAGTTCTTC. The encoded protein is CASSLNGGTSYNEQFF.

This clone has more than one count but fewer than ten. The V and J genes are TRBV29-1 and TRBJ2-1; no firm D call. V lost 6 bases to trimming and J lost 6 bases, with 15 bases between them. Germline V CDR1 and CDR2: SQVTM, ANQGSEA. This CDR3 has 13 amino acids. This CDR3 is CSVTGMGFNEQFF. The CDR3 nucleotides read TGCAGCGTAACTGGGATGGGATTCAATGAGCAGTTCTTC.

The genes are TRBV5-1 and TRBJ1-4, with D tentatively TRBD1 (6 bases). This CDR3 is built from 13 residues. Germline assignment: CDR1 SGHRS and CDR2 YFSETQ. Trimming took 4 bases from V and 4 from J, leaving 8 bases between them. CDR3 sequence reads: CASSRDNNEKLFF. For the CDR3, the DNA is TGCGCCAGCAGCCGGGACAATAATGAAAAACTGTTTTTT.

The rearrangement joins TRBV15 to TRBJ2-2, with D uncertain. CDR3 size: 13 residues. With 0 bases removed from V and 5 bases from J, the gap between germline ends came to 4 bases. Germline CDR1 LNHNV, CDR2 YYDKDF (reference sequence). The CDR3 bases are TGTGCCACCAGCAGAGATCTAACCGGGGAGCTGTTTTTT. It codes for CATSRDLTGELFF.